This T cell receptor beta chain was sequenced for a study of tumor-infiltrating lymphocytes in localized non-small cell lung cancer. Clones were read by immunoSEQ multiplex PCR, and TCRdb kept only the in-frame ones, dropping some. The table has 11,000 or so clones, 80% to 90% seen once. V lost 5 bases to trimming and J lost 1 base, with 16 bases between them. This CDR3 is 16 amino acids long. Germline values: CDR1 SGHTA, CDR2 FQGNSA. This clone was picked up one time. This sequence joins TRBV7-2 and TRBJ2-3; D unclear. The sample taken for sequencing was uninvolved lung tissue not adjacent to the tumor. This receptor was obtained from a human donor with non-small cell lung cancer. CDR3 DNA sequence: TGTGCCAGCAGCCTCCCAATGTTTGGGGGCACAGATACGCAGTATTTT. Translation: CASSLPMFGGTDTQYF. The complete variable domain, with remaining parts taken from reference TRBV7-2 and TRBJ2-3, reads GAGVSQSPSNKVTEKGKDVELRCDPISGHTALYWYRQSLGQGLEFLIYFQGNSAPDKSGLPSDRFSAERTGGSVSTLTIQRTQQEDSAVYLCASSLPMFGGTDTQYFGPGTRLTVL.